One sample yielded the 3 T cell receptor beta chains listed below, sequenced in a study of T cell responses to AZD1222 COVID-19 vaccine. Data came from immunoSEQ multiplex PCR; TCRdb stores just in-frame clones and leaves some out. The table has 60,000 to 85,000 clones, about 85% seen once. The sequences come from peripheral blood, collected on day 0 of AZD1222 vaccination. The receptors shown here come from an adult in good health.

This chain connects TRBV7-3 to TRBJ1-3, with TRBD1 identical over 8 bases. V dropped 5 bases and J dropped 4; count of bases not matched to a gene: 4. Germline assignment: CDR1 SGHTA and CDR2 FQGTGA. The CDR3 is made up of 14 amino acids. The CDR3 sequence: CASSLGQAGNTIYF. The CDR3, as DNA: TGTGCCAGCAGCCTGGGACAGGCCGGAAACACCATATATTTT.

The sample holds a few counts of this clone. This chain connects TRBV11-2 to TRBJ2-6; D is perhaps TRBD1 or TRBD2 (5 bases each). Trimming left V 0 bases short and J 4 bases short, with 16 bases between. The CDR3 totals 18 residues. Germline lookup yields CDR1 SGHAT and CDR2 FQNNGV. DNA for the CDR3: TGTGCCAGCAGCTTAGATCCAAATATCGGGGCCGGGGCCAACGTCCTGACTTTC. It translates to CASSLDPNIGAGANVLTF.

The chain employs TRBV7-3 and TRBJ2-7; 9 bases match TRBD1. The V and J ends lost 3 bases and 3 bases, in that order; junction bases with no gene match: 3. CDR1 is SGHTA and CDR2 is FQGTGA in the germline V gene. The CDR3 runs to 14 residues. CDR3 amino acids: CASSFGTGIYEQYF. DNA for the CDR3: TGTGCCAGCAGCTTTGGGACAGGGATCTACGAGCAGTACTTC.